This TCR beta chain stems from a study of CXCR3-negative and CXCR3-positive naive CD8 T cells. Looking at the study overall: Roughly 140 million TRB reads in total, about 1.5 +/- 0.3 million per library. Study-level results: Expression of CXCR3 was partially reduced after cryopreservation, and fresh PBMCs were used in most assays. Diversity was high in both naive subsets and much lower in memory cells. Researchers report that CXCR3-positive naive cells carry more hydrophobic TRB CDR3s than CXCR3-negative naive cells.

UMI-tagged TRB cDNA libraries were built via 5' RACE. After re-calling the 5' RACE reads, TCRdb lists one entry per CDR3 protein, DNA absent. Found here are about 120,000 distinct CDR3 sequences; the top ten clones hold approximately 0.36%. Regarding this clonotype: Its antigen is undetermined.

Germline assignment: CDR1 SGDLS and CDR2 YYNGEE. This CDR3 has 15 residues. This receptor was identified in a human donor in good health. Some clones in this sample may be carry-over from other donors' samples. The chain couples TRBV9 to TRBJ1-1. The specimen was naive CXCR3+ CD8+ T cells from blood. Described subset: CD45RO-CCR7+CD27+CD95- naive CD8+ T cells expressing CXCR3 (TNR3+). CDR3 sequence: CASSVEGNLNTEAFF. The complete variable domain, with remaining parts taken from reference TRBV9 and TRBJ1-1, reads DSGVTQTPKHLITATGQRVTLRCSPRSGDLSVYWYQQSLDQGLQFLIQYYNGEERAKGNILERFSAQQFPDLHSELNLSSLELGDSALYFCASSVEGNLNTEAFFGQGTRLTVV.